The clone carrying this TCR beta chain showed up just a few times. The sample is drawn from a study of somatic mutations in cytotoxic T cells in rheumatoid arthritis. Produced via immunoSEQ multiplex PCR; TCRdb's table is partial and in-frame only. The table includes around 15,000 clones, 70% to 85% detected once. Germline V lookup: CDR1 SGHNT, CDR2 YYREEE (reference sequence). V was cut by 4 bases and J by 2 bases, with 13 bases left in between. The CDR3 covers 14 residues. The sequenced sample was CD8+ T cells sorted from blood. The TCR originated in an adult with rheumatoid arthritis. The chain is built from TRBV5-4 and TRBJ2-7; D may be TRBD1 (6 bases). As DNA, the CDR3 is TGTGCCAGCAGCGTGGGCCAGGGGCCCTACGAGCAGTACTTC. It yields the protein CASSVGQGPYEQYF.